This T cell receptor (beta chain) is drawn from a study of human T cells and chemical hapten exposure. Overall study: Diphenylcyclopropenone, dosed weekly to the scalp, was given to patients throughout the roughly 24-week study.

This clonotype was detected ten times or more. Its antigen is unidentified. Germline V lookup: CDR1 LGHDT, CDR2 YNNKEL (reference sequence). There are 17 residues in the CDR3. V was pared by 4 bases and J by 7 bases, with 23 bases between. Using its own MiXCR run on the RACE reads, TCRdb lists one record per CDR3 protein. Of about 380,000 distinct CDR3 sequences detected, 4.8% appear once; the ten largest clones hold over 2%. Time point noted: patch test 1, 2 weeks after DPC sensitization. Described treatment: therapeutic diphenylcyclopropenone sensitization with weekly scalp DPC. RNA extraction used unfractionated whole blood as the source of total RNA. Findings and caveats of the study: Expanded TCRs formed significantly more large CDR3 similarity clusters than controls.

This receptor was identified in a woman aged 50 to 65 with alopecia areata. Some clones in this sample may be carry-over from other donors' samples. This chain links TRBV3-1 with TRBJ2-1; D might be TRBD1 (5 bases). Sequenced material: whole blood, taken in connection with sensitization to the hapten diphenylcyclopropenone (DPC). This CDR3 reads CASSPVQGPRFENEQFF. CDR3 DNA: TGTGCCAGCAGCCCGGTGCAGGGCCCCCGGTTTGAAAATGAGCAGTTCTTC.